The 15 T cell receptor beta chains given below trace back to one sample, sequenced in a study of PD-1 blockade in classical Hodgkin lymphoma. Sample time point: cycle 4 day 1 (C4D1), after less than 7 weeks of nivolumab. Each and every patient relapsed after autologous stem cell transplantation, and patients got differing brentuximab vedotin exposure. TCRdb's table, derived via immunoSEQ multiplex PCR, lists solely in-frame clones and lacks some. The sample shows approximately 44,000 clones, about two thirds of them seen only once. The material was peripheral blood mononuclear cells (PBMCs), obtained before the fourth cycle of nivolumab. The receptors derive from a human donor with classical Hodgkin lymphoma.

The genes are TRBV2 and TRBJ2-3; weak D call: TRBD2 (5 bases). The ends were cut back, 4 bases at V and 4 bases at J, with 12 bases in the middle. This CDR3 spans 14 amino acids. CDR1 SNHLY and CDR2 FYNNEI come from the germline V gene. CDR3 DNA sequence: TGTGCCAGCAGTGTTGGAAGCGGCGCAGATACGCAGTATTTT. The encoded protein is CASSVGSGADTQYF.

The sample holds a few counts of this clone. The V call is TRBV30, the J call TRBJ1-1; D is ambiguous. Trimming took 3 bases from V and 8 from J, leaving 13 bases between them. Germline V CDR1 and CDR2: GTSNPN, SVGIG (reference sequence). The CDR3 covers 12 residues. CDR3 DNA sequence: TGTGCCTGGAGAAACCTGGCCGCGGAAGCTTTCTTT. Translating it yields CAWRNLAAEAFF.

The chain has TRBV4-3 and TRBJ2-1; possible D gene TRBD2, 6 bases. The CDR3 contains 15 residues. Germline CDR1 is LGHNA and CDR2 is YSLEER. V was pared by 2 bases and J by 7 bases, with 15 bases between. The CDR3 reads CASSQSGLEENEQFF. In nucleotides, the CDR3 is TGCGCCAGCAGCCAATCGGGACTGGAGGAAAATGAGCAGTTCTTC.

The chain couples TRBV2 to TRBJ2-3; 7 bases are shared with TRBD2. The ends lost 3 bases at V and 0 bases at J; junction bases unmatched: 12. From germline, CDR1 is SNHLY and CDR2 FYNNEI. The CDR3 has 18 amino acids. The DNA of the CDR3 is TGTGCCAGCAGTGACGGGCGCGGGGGTCCGACTAGCACAGATACGCAGTATTTT. Translation: CASSDGRGGPTSTDTQYF.

The rearrangement uses TRBV6-6 and TRBJ2-7; unclear D gene. The CDR3 runs to 13 residues. Looked up from germline, CDR1 is MNHNY and CDR2 is SVGAGI (reference sequence). Trimming took off 5 bases at V and 3 bases at J, with 11 bases between the two ends. The CDR3 is CASSTGPLYEQYF. Here the CDR3 DNA reads TGTGCCAGCAGTACCGGACCTCTCTACGAGCAGTACTTC.

The rearrangement joins TRBV28 to TRBJ1-1, with D unresolved. This CDR3 spans 13 amino acids. Germline CDR1 and CDR2: MDHEN and SYDVKM. Trimming pared 2 bases from V and 8 bases from J, leaving 12 bases between. CDR3 region: CASSLTGDPEAFF. In nucleotides, the CDR3 is TGTGCCAGCAGTTTAACTGGGGATCCAGAAGCTTTCTTT.

This clone came up once. The chain is built from TRBV2 and TRBJ2-5, with TRBD2 identical over 9 bases. After removal of 1 base from V and 5 bases from J, the junction contained 8 bases not matched to a gene. The CDR3 extends over 16 amino acids. Germline CDR1 and CDR2: SNHLY and FYNNEI. CDR3 sequence: CASSEVGGGAEETQYF. CDR3 bases: TGTGCCAGCAGTGAAGTGGGCGGGGGGGCCGAGGAGACCCAGTACTTC.

This clone came up many times. This chain uses TRBV29-1 with TRBJ1-1, with no clear D. CDR1 is SQVTM and CDR2 is ANQGSEA in the germline V gene. V was pared by 3 bases and J by 7 bases, with 9 bases between. This CDR3 contains 11 residues. CDR3 sequence reads: CSVEVVREAFF. The CDR3 region has the DNA TGCAGCGTTGAGGTGGTGCGTGAAGCTTTCTTT.

The CDR3 loop reads CASSQEGAGVNQPQHF. For the CDR3, the DNA is TGCGCCAGCAGCCAAGAAGGAGCAGGGGTTAATCAGCCCCAGCATTTT. V and J are TRBV4-1 and TRBJ1-5, with D possibly TRBD1 on 6 matching bases. CDR1 and CDR2 from the germline V gene are MGHRA and YSYEKL. Trimming shortened V by 0 bases and J by 4 bases, and 13 bases separated the two germline ends. The CDR3 is made up of 16 amino acids.

J is TRBJ2-7 and V is TRBV10-1, with TRBD2 matching 11 bases. V trimming: 10 bases; J trimming: 3 bases; junction bases outside the gene matches: 5. The CDR3 is made up of 13 amino acids. The V gene's germline CDR1 is WNHNN and CDR2 SYGVQD (reference sequence). The CDR3 sequence is CAKLTSGDYEQYF. As DNA, the CDR3 is TGCGCCAAGTTGACTAGCGGGGACTACGAGCAGTACTTC.

The rearrangement joins TRBV5-6 to TRBJ2-7; D call uncertain. CDR3 size: 13 residues. The germline V gene encodes CDR1 SGHDT and CDR2 YYEEEE. Deletions cut 2 bases from V and 5 bases from J, with 11 bases between. This chain's CDR3 is CASSLGQFNEQYF. The CDR3, as DNA: TGTGCCAGCAGCTTAGGGCAGTTCAACGAGCAGTACTTC.

The CDR3 protein is CASSPLMGGGGTEAFF. The DNA of the CDR3 is TGCGCCAGCAGCCCACTAATGGGGGGCGGGGGCACTGAAGCTTTCTTT. The V and J genes are TRBV4-1 and TRBJ1-1, with a weak D call TRBD1 (6 bases). Per germline, CDR1 MGHRA and CDR2 YSYEKL. The CDR3 is 16 amino acids. Trimming took 4 bases from V and 4 from J, leaving 19 bases between them.

This clone has only a few counts. The rearrangement uses TRBV7-3 and TRBJ2-5; D tentatively fits TRBD1 or TRBD2 (5 bases each). There are 15 residues in the CDR3. Germline V gene lookup returns CDR1 SGHTA and CDR2 FQGTGA. V was shortened by 1 base and J by 1 base, with 10 bases between the two germline ends. The CDR3 is CASSLKAGSQETQYF. For the CDR3, the DNA is TGTGCCAGCAGCTTAAAGGCAGGGAGCCAAGAGACCCAGTACTTC.

This clone has just one count. The J gene is TRBJ1-4, the V gene TRBV9; 8 bases fit TRBD1. Germline V CDR1 and CDR2: SGDLS, YYNGEE. The junction had 10 bases not matched to a gene; V was cut back by 3 bases and J by 6 bases. The CDR3 spans 16 residues. The CDR3 DNA is TGTGCCAGCAGCGGGGACTTCAGGGGGCGGGATGAAAAACTGTTTTTT. Translated, it gives CASSGDFRGRDEKLFF.

The V call is TRBV5-1, the J call TRBJ2-3, with D possibly matching TRBD2 (5 bases). The germline V gene has CDR1 SGHRS and CDR2 YFSETQ. Trimming cost V 4 bases and J 2 bases, with 14 bases left between them. CDR3 length equals 15 residues. CDR3 loop: CASSPKPRDTDTQYF. The CDR3 DNA is TGCGCCAGCAGCCCAAAACCTCGGGACACAGATACGCAGTATTTT.